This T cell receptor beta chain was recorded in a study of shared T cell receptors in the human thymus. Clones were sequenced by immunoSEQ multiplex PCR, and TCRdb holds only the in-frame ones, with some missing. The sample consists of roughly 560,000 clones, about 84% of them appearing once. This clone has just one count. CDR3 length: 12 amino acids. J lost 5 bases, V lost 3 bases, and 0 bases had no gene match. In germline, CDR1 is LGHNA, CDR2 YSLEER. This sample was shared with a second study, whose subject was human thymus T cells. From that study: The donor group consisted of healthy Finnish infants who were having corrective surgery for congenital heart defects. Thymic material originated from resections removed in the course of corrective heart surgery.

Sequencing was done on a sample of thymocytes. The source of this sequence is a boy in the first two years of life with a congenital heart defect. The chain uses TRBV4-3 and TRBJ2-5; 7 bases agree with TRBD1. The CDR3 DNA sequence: TGCGCCAGCAGCCAGACAGGGGAGACCCAGTACTTC. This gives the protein CASSQTGETQYF.